This is a list of T cell receptor beta chains from one sample in a study of a mutant IDH1 vaccine in newly diagnosed glioma. TCRdb's copy holds only in-frame clones and misses some; the assay was immunoSEQ multiplex PCR. This table has about 88,000 clones, about 80% appearing once. The sequences come from PBMCs, collected from a glioma patient treated with radiotherapy, temozolomide or both. These receptor sequences come from a man in his forties or fifties with glioma. Some clones in this sample may be carry-over from other donors' samples. Both conserved end residues are part of each CDR3. A D gene is named only where the DNA matches it firmly. Some rows have no size entry. The others give once, few or many, or a class for an expanded clone.

NA | TRBJ2-1 | TRBV5-1 | NA | TGCGCCAGCAGGAGACTGTCAGGGTTCGATGAGCAGTTCTTC | CASRRLSGFDEQFF
NA | TRBJ1-5 | TRBV30 | NA | TGTGCCTGGAGTGTAGGGGGGGATCAGCCCCAGCATTTT | CAWSVGGDQPQHF
NA | TRBJ1-2 | TRBV5-6 | NA | TGTGCCAGCAGCTTGGTGACAGCCAGCTATGGCTACACCTTC | CASSLVTASYGYTF
TRBD1 | TRBJ2-2 | TRBV5-1 | few | TGCGCCAGCAGCGCGGGACAGGTCGTGGGCACCGGGGAGCTGTTTTTT | CASSAGQVVGTGELFF
TRBD1 | TRBJ2-3 | TRBV5-1 | NA | TGCGCCAGCCACCTTTGGGGACAGGGGCAAGATACGCAGTATTTT | CASHLWGQGQDTQYF
TRBD1 | TRBJ1-5 | TRBV7-9 | NA | TGTGCCAGCAGCACCGGGACAGGCCGCCTGTCCCAGCATTTT | CASSTGTGRLSQHF
NA | TRBJ2-5 | TRBV6-1 | NA | TGTGCCAGCAGTGACCGTAACCGGGACCGTATCTGGGCCCAGTACTTC | CASSDRNRDRIWAQYF
TRBD1 | TRBJ2-3 | TRBV10-1 | once | TGCGCCAGCAGTTTACAGGGGGGTGATACGCAGTATTTT | CASSLQGGDTQYF
NA | TRBJ2-3 | TRBV7-9 | many | TGTGCCAGCAGCTTTGAGGTGGATACGCAGTATTTT | CASSFEVDTQYF
NA | TRBJ2-2 | TRBV27 | NA | TGTGCCAGCAGTCAACAGGGTCCCGTTTGGAGTACCGGGGAGCTGTTTTTT | CASSQQGPVWSTGELFF
TRBD2 | TRBJ2-3 | TRBV6-6 | NA | TGTGCCAGCAGTTTAACTAGCGGGGGGGCCTTGGATACGCAGTATTTT | CASSLTSGGALDTQYF
TRBD1 | TRBJ2-7 | TRBV6-1 | NA | TGTGCCAGCAGTGAAGACTGGGCAGGGGGCTCCTACGAGCAGTACTTC | CASSEDWAGGSYEQYF
NA | TRBJ2-1 | TRBV19 | once | TGTGCCAGTAGTATAGGTCTCTTAAATGGGCAGTTCTTC | CASSIGLLNGQFF
NA | TRBJ2-7 | TRBV7-2 | few | TGTGCCAGCAGCACCGCGGGGATGTATTCCTACGAGCAGTACTTC | CASSTAGMYSYEQYF
TRBD1 | TRBJ1-2 | TRBV30 | NA | TGTGCCTTGGCTATCGGACAGGTGACGTCTGGCTACACCTTC | CALAIGQVTSGYTF
TRBD2 | TRBJ2-1 | TRBV5-4 | NA | TGTGCCAGCACCTTACTAGCGGGGGGTAACAATGAGCAGTTCTTC | CASTLLAGGNNEQFF
NA | TRBJ1-5 | TRBV4-1 | NA | TGCGCCAGCAGCCAGGGGCCTAGCAATCAGCCCCAGCATTTT | CASSQGPSNQPQHF
TRBD2 | TRBJ2-2 | TRBV30 | NA | TGTGCCTGGAGCGGGTGGCGTGGGGGACTATTAACCGGGGAGCTGTTTTTT | CAWSGWRGGLLTGELFF
NA | TRBJ1-2 | TRBV18 | NA | TGTGCCAGCTCCCTAAACCCCCCAAAAGGCTACACCTTC | CASSLNPPKGYTF
TRBD2 | TRBJ2-2 | TRBV29-1 | NA | TGCAGCGTTTCCGGGACTAGCGGGGGGGCGTACACCGGGGAGCTGTTTTTT | CSVSGTSGGAYTGELFF
TRBD1 | TRBJ1-2 | TRBV6-4 | NA | TGTGCCAGCAGCAACACAGGGGGCTATGGCTACACCTTC | CASSNTGGYGYTF
TRBD1 | TRBJ1-3 | TRBV5-6 | NA | TGTGCCAGCAGCCCTGACAGGGCTGGAAACACCATATATTTT | CASSPDRAGNTIYF
NA | TRBJ1-6 | TRBV5-1 | NA | TGCGCCACCCCGGAGCCGAGATCACCCCTCCACTTT | CATPEPRSPLHF
NA | TRBJ1-6 | TRBV6-5 | NA | TGTGCCAGCGGGGTGTGGCGAACCAATTCACCCCTCCACTTT | CASGVWRTNSPLHF
TRBD1 | TRBJ2-7 | TRBV5-1 | NA | TGCGCCAGCAGGCTTCAGGGGGCTTACGAGCAGTACTTC | CASRLQGAYEQYF
TRBD1 | TRBJ2-5 | TRBV4-1 | once | TGCGCCAGCAGCCACCTCCCGGGACAGGGGATAAGGGCTAGCGGCCAAGAGACCCAGTACTTC | CASSHLPGQGIRASGQETQYF
NA | TRBJ2-7 | TRBV11-1 | NA | TGTGCCAGCAGTCCTCAGGAACCTACTGGTGAGCAGTACTTC | CASSPQEPTGEQYF
NA | TRBJ2-7 | TRBV7-6 | NA | TGTGCCAGCAGCCTAGATACAGGGTCGTACGAGCAGTACTTC | CASSLDTGSYEQYF
TRBD1 | TRBJ1-2 | TRBV4-2 | NA | TGTGCCAGCAGCCATGCCTTGGGACAGGGAGATTATGGCTACACCTTC | CASSHALGQGDYGYTF
TRBD1 | TRBJ2-7 | TRBV4-2 | NA | TGTGCCAGCAGCAACAGACAGGGTGCCTACGAGCAGTACTTC | CASSNRQGAYEQYF
NA | TRBJ2-7 | TRBV5-1 | NA | TGCGCCAGCAGCTTCCACGAGCAGTACTTC | CASSFHEQYF
TRBD2 | TRBJ2-7 | TRBV9 | NA | TGTGCCAGCAGCGGATACTCGGGGGGTTACGAGCAGTACTTC | CASSGYSGGYEQYF
TRBD2 | TRBJ2-1 | TRBV30 | once | TGTGCCATTGATATAGGGACTAGCGGGGGCAATGAGCAGTTCTTC | CAIDIGTSGGNEQFF
TRBD2 | TRBJ2-3 | TRBV7-2 | NA | TGTGCCAGCAGCCCAAGGCGGGGAGGGGATACGCAGTATTTT | CASSPRRGGDTQYF
NA | TRBJ1-1 | TRBV2 | few | TGTGCCAGTCCAGGGGCCCGAACGACTGAAGCTTTCTTT | CASPGARTTEAFF
NA | TRBJ2-7 | TRBV6-1 | once | TGTGCCAGCAGTGACCGAGTCGTTCACGAGCAGTACTTC | CASSDRVVHEQYF
NA | TRBJ1-2 | TRBV5-1 | NA | TGCGCCAGCAGCCCTGAAGTAGGGGGCTACACCTTC | CASSPEVGGYTF
NA | TRBJ1-1 | TRBV5-1 | NA | TGCGCCAGCAGTAGGGTCTTGAGCACTGAAGCTTTCTTT | CASSRVLSTEAFF
NA | TRBJ2-3 | TRBV29-1 | NA | TGCAGCGTTTCGGTTTCGACAGATACGCAGTATTTT | CSVSVSTDTQYF
TRBD1 | TRBJ2-7 | TRBV5-1 | NA | TGCGCCAGCAGCCGTTTACCGGGACAGGGAACGAACGAGCAGTACTTC | CASSRLPGQGTNEQYF
NA | TRBJ1-5 | TRBV19 | NA | TGTGCCAGTAGTATACCCAGAGGGGGACAGCCCCAGCATTTT | CASSIPRGGQPQHF
NA | TRBJ1-1 | TRBV7-6 | NA | TGTGCCAGCAGCCCTGGCCCTCGGGGCACTGAAGCTTTCTTT | CASSPGPRGTEAFF
NA | TRBJ1-2 | TRBV2 | NA | TGTGCCAGCAGGACTGGACGATATGGCTACACCTTC | CASRTGRYGYTF
NA | TRBJ1-2 | TRBV4-1 | NA | TGCGCCAGCAGCCAAGATCCCTCCAACTATGGCTACACCTTC | CASSQDPSNYGYTF